The 28 T cell receptor beta chains below were found in one sample sequenced in a study of T cell responses to AZD1222 COVID-19 vaccine. Measured with immunoSEQ multiplex PCR; TCRdb has only the in-frame clones, and not every one. The profile shows about 72,000 clones, roughly nine tenths of them singletons. Sample: peripheral blood, taken 28 days after the second AZD1222 dose. The receptors derive from an adult who received the AZD1222 COVID-19 vaccine.

This chain connects TRBV5-1 to TRBJ2-3; a possible D gene is TRBD1 (5 bases). Germline values: CDR1 SGHRS, CDR2 YFSETQ. This CDR3 has 17 amino acids. The germline V and J ends were trimmed by 0 bases and 1 base, with 15 bases remaining between them. The CDR3 coding sequence is TGCGCCAGCAGCTTGGTAACGAGGCTAGGGGGCACAGATACGCAGTATTTT. It yields the protein CASSLVTRLGGTDTQYF.

The chain couples TRBV18 to TRBJ2-7, with D tentatively TRBD2 (6 bases). CDR3 length: 19 amino acids. Trimming took 3 bases from V and 3 from J, leaving 27 bases between them. Germline V gives CDR1 KGHSH, CDR2 LQKENI. CDR3 nucleotides: TGTGCCAGCTCACCTCAGCTAATTGGCCCCACCCGGGGGATCTACGAGCAGTACTTC. Translating it yields CASSPQLIGPTRGIYEQYF.

The J gene is TRBJ1-5, the V gene TRBV30; no firm D call. Trimming pared 0 bases from V and 1 base from J, leaving 4 bases between. The germline V gene encodes CDR1 GTSNPN and CDR2 SVGIG (reference sequence). The CDR3 runs 13 residues. CDR3 sequence (DNA): TGTGCCTGGAGTGTAAAGAGCAATCAGCCCCAGCATTTT. Its protein is CAWSVKSNQPQHF.

This clone was seen once. The rearrangement uses TRBV11-2 and TRBJ2-7; D perhaps matches TRBD1 (5 bases). This CDR3 comprises 14 residues. V lost 4 bases to trimming and J lost 3 bases, with 13 bases between them. The germline V gene has CDR1 SGHAT and CDR2 FQNNGV. The chain's CDR3 is CASSSTGRVYEQYF. The DNA for the CDR3 is TGTGCCAGCAGCTCAACTGGCAGGGTCTACGAGCAGTACTTC.

V usage is TRBV5-6 and J usage is TRBJ2-7, with D unclear. This CDR3 is built from 11 residues. Trimming removed 3 bases from V and 3 bases from J, with 4 bases in between. CDR1 and CDR2 from the germline V gene are SGHDT and YYEEEE. The chain's CDR3 is CASSYNYEQYF. The CDR3 DNA sequence: TGTGCCAGCAGCTACAACTACGAGCAGTACTTC.

V gene TRBV28 combines with J gene TRBJ2-3; the match to TRBD2 covers 7 bases. V was pared by 3 bases and J by 2 bases, with 5 bases of the junction left unmatched. This CDR3 contains 15 residues. CDR1 and CDR2 from the germline V gene are MDHEN and SYDVKM. Here the CDR3 DNA reads TGTGCCAGCAGTTTGGGGGAGGGGTACACAGATACGCAGTATTTT. This sequence encodes CASSLGEGYTDTQYF.

The V gene is TRBV27, the J gene TRBJ1-1; no reliable D call. There are 10 residues in the CDR3. The germline V gene encodes CDR1 MNHEY and CDR2 SMNVEV (reference sequence). Trimming took off 8 bases at V and 2 bases at J, with 3 bases between the two ends. This chain's CDR3 is CASGNTEAFF. DNA of the CDR3: TGTGCCAGCGGCAACACTGAAGCTTTCTTT.

This rearrangement joins TRBV10-3 to TRBJ2-7, with TRBD1 matching 9 bases. The germline gives CDR1 ENHRY, CDR2 SYGVKD. This CDR3 is 15 amino acids long. Losses at the gene ends were 4 bases for V and 6 bases for J; bases not matched to a gene: 10. The CDR3 sequence: CAISGPGQGTGEQYF. Here the CDR3 DNA reads TGTGCCATCAGTGGGCCGGGACAGGGTACGGGCGAGCAGTACTTC.

The genes are TRBV7-2 and TRBJ1-2; D may be TRBD1 (5 bases). Germline V CDR1 and CDR2: SGHTA, FQGNSA. Trimming pared 4 bases from V and 2 bases from J, leaving 8 bases between. CDR3 length: 13 residues. The CDR3 is CASSSYRNYGYTF. The CDR3 DNA follows: TGTGCCAGCAGCTCGTACAGGAACTATGGCTACACCTTC.

The V and J genes are TRBV19 and TRBJ2-7, with D perhaps matching TRBD2 (6 bases). The CDR3 consists of 14 residues. Per the germline V gene, CDR1 is LNHDA and CDR2 is SQIVND (reference sequence). Trimming pared 5 bases from V and 3 bases from J, leaving 14 bases between. The CDR3 spells CASSLPGLNYEQYF. As DNA, the CDR3 is TGTGCCAGTAGTTTGCCGGGACTCAACTACGAGCAGTACTTC.

DNA for the CDR3: TGTGCCAGCAGTCCCGGGACACGGAGCTTAGATGAGCAGTTCTTC. This codes for CASSPGTRSLDEQFF. V gene TRBV2 combines with J gene TRBJ2-1; possibly TRBD1 for D (6 bases). The CDR3 sequence is 15 residues long. V lost 5 bases and J lost 8, with 19 bases in between. Germline V gives CDR1 SNHLY, CDR2 FYNNEI. Full variable domain (missing parts from reference TRBV2 and TRBJ2-1): EPEVTQTPSHQVTQMGQEVILRCVPISNHLYFYWYRQILGQKVEFLVSFYNNEISEKSEIFDDQFSVERPDGSNFTLKIRSTKLEDSAMYFCASSPGTRSLDEQFFGPGTRLTVL.

This rearrangement joins TRBV19 to TRBJ2-1; 10 bases are shared with TRBD2. From germline, CDR1 is LNHDA and CDR2 SQIVND (reference sequence). The CDR3 runs to 16 residues. The V and J ends lost 3 bases and 5 bases, in that order; junction bases with no gene match: 7. The CDR3 coding sequence is TGTGCCAGTAGTATGTCCGGGACTAGCGACAACAATGAGCAGTTCTTC. Its translation: CASSMSGTSDNNEQFF.

This clone was seen once. The rearrangement joins TRBV4-3 to TRBJ2-5, with D possibly matching TRBD1 (6 bases). V lost 1 base, J lost 5 bases, and 8 bases lay in between. Germline CDR1 LGHNA, CDR2 YSLEER. This CDR3 region has 13 residues. The CDR3 spells CASSQVGGETQYF. CDR3 sequence (DNA): TGCGCCAGCAGCCAAGTTGGGGGCGAGACCCAGTACTTC.

This sequence joins TRBV3-1 (or the pseudogene TRBV3-2) and TRBJ1-1; no firm D call. CDR1 and CDR2 from the germline V gene are LGHDT and YNNKEL (reference sequence). V was trimmed by 4 bases and J by 1 base, leaving 10 bases between them. CDR3 length equals 14 residues. This chain's CDR3 is CASSRVGKNTEAFF. In DNA, the CDR3 is TGTGCCAGCAGCCGGGTGGGGAAGAACACTGAAGCTTTCTTT.

The chain joins TRBV29-1 to TRBJ2-3, with D possibly matching TRBD2 (6 bases). V was shortened by 2 bases and J by 4 bases, with 22 bases between the two germline ends. Germline values: CDR1 SQVTM, CDR2 ANQGSEA. The CDR3 has 17 amino acids. The CDR3 nucleotides are TGCAGCGTTGAAACGCCGTACAGTAGCGGTGGGGCAGATACGCAGTATTTT. It translates to CSVETPYSSGGADTQYF.

The chain recombines TRBV3-1 (or the pseudogene TRBV3-2) with TRBJ2-3; no definite D call. V was clipped by 0 bases and J by 3 bases, with 10 bases between them. Per the germline V gene, CDR1 is LGHDT and CDR2 is YNNKEL (reference sequence). The CDR3 spans 15 residues. Written as DNA, the CDR3 is TGTGCCAGCAGCCAAGATTTTGATTCTACAGATACGCAGTATTTT. Translated: CASSQDFDSTDTQYF.

The CDR3 loop is CASSDSRGIANQPQHF. The CDR3 DNA sequence: TGCGCCAGCAGTGATAGCAGGGGTATCGCCAATCAGCCCCAGCATTTT. This chain uses TRBV10-2 with TRBJ1-5; maybe TRBD1 (6 bases). Trimming cost V 3 bases and J 3 bases, with 15 bases left between them. CDR1 WSHSY and CDR2 SAAADI come from the germline V gene. The CDR3 spans 16 residues.

The chain joins TRBV3-1 (or the pseudogene TRBV3-2) to TRBJ2-3; D is possibly TRBD1 (7 bases). V was clipped by 4 bases and J by 6 bases, with 14 bases between them. Per the germline V gene, CDR1 is LGHDT and CDR2 is YNNKEL (reference sequence). The CDR3 length is 14 residues. CDR3: CASSRGDSMDTQYF. The CDR3 DNA reads TGTGCCAGCAGCCGCGGGGACAGCATGGATACGCAGTATTTT.

The chain employs TRBV2 and TRBJ2-3, with a possible D match to TRBD2 (6 bases). Germline CDR1 and CDR2: SNHLY and FYNNEI. The CDR3 is made up of 13 amino acids. The germline V and J ends were trimmed by 6 bases and 2 bases, with 9 bases remaining between them. CDR3 loop: CASRTGVTDTQYF. The CDR3, as DNA: TGTGCCAGCAGGACGGGGGTCACAGATACGCAGTATTTT.

The table lists this clone with a count of one. The chain links TRBV16 to TRBJ1-1, with D possibly being TRBD1 (5 bases). Germline assignment: CDR1 KGHSY and CDR2 FQNENV. The CDR3 covers 14 residues. Trimming left V 0 bases short and J 10 bases short, with 15 bases between. CDR3 in amino acids: CASSQSGTSIRAFF. The CDR3 bases are TGTGCCAGCAGCCAATCAGGGACTTCCATTAGAGCTTTCTTT.

The genes are TRBV7-6 and TRBJ2-7, with a possible D match to TRBD2 (5 bases). V was cut by 0 bases and J by 7 bases, with 22 bases left in between. CDR1 SGHVS and CDR2 FNYEAQ come from the germline V gene. The CDR3 is 17 amino acids. As DNA, the CDR3 is TGTGCCAGCAGCTTAGCGCCTCCTAGCCCGCCTCCGTGGGAGCAGTACTTC. Translated, it gives CASSLAPPSPPPWEQYF.

This sequence joins TRBV29-1 and TRBJ1-1; D unresolved. Trimming left V 7 bases short and J 2 bases short, with 14 bases between. CDR1 is SQVTM, CDR2 ANQGSEA, per germline. This CDR3 has 13 amino acids. CDR3 loop: CSAVQSINTEAFF. The CDR3 DNA is TGCAGCGCTGTACAGAGCATCAACACTGAAGCTTTCTTT.

The rearrangement uses TRBV29-1 and TRBJ2-1, with 7 bases aligning to TRBD2. V lost 6 bases, J lost 6 bases, and 11 bases stayed unmatched. Germline V gene sequence: CDR1 SQVTM, CDR2 ANQGSEA. The CDR3 covers 14 residues. The CDR3 loop reads CSVAFSGTVNEQFF. CDR3 sequence (DNA): TGCAGCGTGGCCTTCAGCGGGACGGTCAATGAGCAGTTCTTC.

The gene calls are TRBV7-2 and TRBJ2-7; a weak D match, TRBD2 (6 bases). The CDR3 has 17 residues. Germline assignment: CDR1 SGHTA and CDR2 FQGNSA. Trimming shortened V by 4 bases and J by 3 bases, and 22 bases separated the two germline ends. The CDR3 is CASSSPPETADYYEQYF. CDR3 coding DNA: TGTGCCAGCAGCTCCCCCCCCGAAACCGCGGACTACTACGAGCAGTACTTC.

This chain uses TRBV11-2 with TRBJ2-3, with D perhaps matching TRBD1 (5 bases). CDR3 length equals 11 residues. CDR1 and CDR2 from the germline V gene are SGHAT and FQNNGV. V was shortened by 8 bases and J by 4 bases, with 7 bases between the two germline ends. CDR3 loop: CASSQADTQYF. In nucleotides, the CDR3 is TGTGCCAGCTCACAGGCAGATACGCAGTATTTT.

CDR3 nucleotide sequence: TGTGCCAGCACCCAGGGGGGGGCCAGCAGCAATGAGCAGTTCTTC. Translated, it gives CASTQGGASSNEQFF. The J gene is TRBJ2-1, the V gene TRBV11-3; D could derive from TRBD1 or TRBD2 (7 bases each). This CDR3 region has 15 residues. V lost 7 bases, J lost 6 bases, and 19 bases lay in between. Looked up from germline, CDR1 is SGHNT and CDR2 is YENEEA. The variable domain in full, with the rest retrieved from reference TRBV11-3 and TRBJ2-1, is EAGVVQSPRYKIIEKKQPVAFWCNPISGHNTLYWYLQNLGQGPELLIRYENEEAVDDSQLPKDRFSAERLKGVDSTLKIQPAELGDSAVYLCASTQGGASSNEQFFGPGTRLTVL.

This clone was observed once. The chain couples TRBV6-2 or TRBV6-3 to TRBJ2-1; D perhaps matches TRBD2 (6 bases). Germline V gene lookup returns CDR1 MNHEY and CDR2 SVGEGT. This CDR3 has 13 amino acids. Trimming removed 2 bases at V and 10 bases at J, with 12 bases between. CDR3 DNA sequence: TGTGCCAGCAGTTACCCACTAGCTTCCGAGCAGTTCTTC. Protein product: CASSYPLASEQFF.

The sample holds one count of this clone. The rearrangement links TRBV2 to TRBJ2-3, with 10 positions matching TRBD2. The CDR3 has 16 amino acids. V lost 2 bases, J lost 0 bases, and 2 bases stayed unmatched. Germline loops: CDR1 SNHLY, CDR2 FYNNEI. The CDR3 region is CASSEMGLASTDTQYF. CDR3 nucleotides: TGTGCCAGCAGTGAAATGGGACTAGCGAGCACAGATACGCAGTATTTT.